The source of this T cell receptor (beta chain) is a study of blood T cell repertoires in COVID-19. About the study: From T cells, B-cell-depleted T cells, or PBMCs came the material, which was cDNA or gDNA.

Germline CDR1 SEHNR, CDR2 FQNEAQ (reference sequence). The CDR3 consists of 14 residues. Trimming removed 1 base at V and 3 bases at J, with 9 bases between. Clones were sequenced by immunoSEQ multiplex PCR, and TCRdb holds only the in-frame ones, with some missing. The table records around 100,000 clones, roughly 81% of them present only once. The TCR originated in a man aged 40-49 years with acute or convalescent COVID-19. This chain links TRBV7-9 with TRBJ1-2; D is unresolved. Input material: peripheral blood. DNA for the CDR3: TGTGCCAGCAGCTTAGGGCAGGTTGACTATGGCTACACCTTC. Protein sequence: CASSLGQVDYGYTF.